These T cell receptor beta chains were read from a single sample in a study of T cell repertoires in cytomegalovirus infection. TCRdb passed the reads through MiXCR, listing each CDR3 protein once. The top ten hold roughly an eighth of the sample, which has about 440,000 distinct CDR3 sequences, 30% to 40% seen once. Input material: PBMCs. The receptors were sampled from a human donor in good health (CMV status not recorded). Some clones in this sample may be carry-over from other donors' samples. Both conserved end residues are part of each CDR3. The D gene is left open where the match is weak. Clone sizes are given selectively: once, few, many, or a class where the clone is expanded.

j_call: TRBJ2-5
d_call: NA
clone_size: NA
v_call: TRBV20-1
cdr3_aa: CSGSRGIQETQYF
cdr3_nt: TGCAGTGGGAGCCGGGGGATTCAAGAGACCCAGTACTTC

j_call: TRBJ2-5
d_call: TRBD2
clone_size: NA
v_call: TRBV4-1
cdr3_aa: CASSQELRLAGGETQYF
cdr3_nt: TGCGCCAGCAGCCAAGAGTTGCGGCTAGCGGGGGGAGAGACCCAGTACTTC

j_call: TRBJ2-5
d_call: TRBD2
clone_size: once
v_call: TRBV19
cdr3_aa: CASSIVNAGRETQYF
cdr3_nt: TGTGCCAGTAGTATCGTTAACGCCGGGAGGGAGACCCAGTACTTC

j_call: TRBJ2-7
d_call: NA
clone_size: NA
v_call: TRBV29-1
cdr3_aa: CSVEEGARRHEQYF
cdr3_nt: TGCAGCGTTGAAGAGGGGGCACGGAGGCACGAGCAGTACTTC

j_call: TRBJ1-3
d_call: TRBD1
clone_size: few
v_call: TRBV7-9
cdr3_aa: CASSSGTGEGNTIYF
cdr3_nt: TGTGCCAGCAGCTCCGGGACAGGGGAAGGAAACACCATATATTTT

j_call: TRBJ1-2
d_call: NA
clone_size: few
v_call: TRBV19
cdr3_aa: CASSTGPTDLYGYTF
cdr3_nt: TGTGCCAGTAGTACGGGACCGACAGACCTATATGGCTACACCTTC

j_call: TRBJ1-5
d_call: TRBD1
clone_size: many
v_call: TRBV7-2
cdr3_aa: CASSSTGSLSNQPQHF
cdr3_nt: TGTGCCAGCAGCTCGACAGGGTCGCTCAGCAATCAGCCCCAGCATTTT

j_call: TRBJ2-7
d_call: TRBD2
clone_size: many
v_call: TRBV12-3/TRBV12-4
cdr3_aa: CASSPGTGGGYEQYF
cdr3_nt: TGTGCCAGCAGTCCCGGGACGGGGGGAGGATACGAGCAGTACTTC

j_call: TRBJ1-4
d_call: NA
clone_size: many
v_call: TRBV7-8
cdr3_aa: CASSLLNWGEKLFF
cdr3_nt: TGTGCCAGCAGCTTACTGAATTGGGGGGAAAAACTGTTTTTT

j_call: TRBJ1-1
d_call: NA
clone_size: few
v_call: TRBV6-1
cdr3_aa: CASSEWDVNTEAFF
cdr3_nt: TGTGCCAGCAGTGAATGGGACGTGAACACTGAAGCTTTCTTT

j_call: TRBJ1-1
d_call: NA
clone_size: NA
v_call: TRBV6-6
cdr3_aa: CASRRRGNTEAYF
cdr3_nt: TGTGCCAGCAGGCGGAGGGGAAACACTGAAGCTTACTTT

j_call: TRBJ2-3
d_call: NA
clone_size: many
v_call: TRBV7-6
cdr3_aa: CASSPGQSFQTDTQYF
cdr3_nt: TGTGCCAGCAGCCCTGGACAGTCATTTCAAACAGATACGCAGTATTTT

j_call: TRBJ2-7
d_call: NA
clone_size: NA
v_call: TRBV27
cdr3_aa: CASSSRAAREQYF
cdr3_nt: TGTGCCAGCAGTTCCCGTGCGGCGAGGGAGCAGTACTTC

j_call: TRBJ1-5
d_call: NA
clone_size: many
v_call: TRBV7-2
cdr3_aa: CASSLEPGADQPQHF
cdr3_nt: TGTGCCAGCAGCTTAGAGCCAGGGGCGGATCAGCCCCAGCATTTT

j_call: TRBJ2-7
d_call: TRBD1
clone_size: NA
v_call: TRBV19
cdr3_aa: CASSIVQGAYEQYF
cdr3_nt: TGTGCCAGTAGTATCGTCCAGGGGGCTTACGAGCAGTACTTC

j_call: TRBJ1-5
d_call: TRBD1
clone_size: NA
v_call: TRBV6-1
cdr3_aa: CASNVDRGLDSNQPQHF
cdr3_nt: TGTGCCAGCAACGTTGACAGGGGACTCGATAGCAATCAGCCCCAGCATTTT

j_call: TRBJ2-5
d_call: NA
clone_size: NA
v_call: TRBV29-1
cdr3_aa: CSVGDSLQETQYF
cdr3_nt: TGCAGCGTTGGGGATTCTCTACAAGAGACCCAGTACTTC

j_call: TRBJ1-5
d_call: NA
clone_size: many
v_call: TRBV4-3
cdr3_aa: CASSQDYRASREPQHF
cdr3_nt: TGCGCCAGCAGCCAAGATTACAGGGCCTCTAGGGAGCCCCAGCATTTT

j_call: TRBJ2-1
d_call: TRBD2
clone_size: NA
v_call: TRBV19
cdr3_aa: CASRTTSGGHNEQFF
cdr3_nt: TGTGCCAGTAGGACGACTAGCGGGGGGCACAATGAGCAGTTCTTC

j_call: TRBJ1-4
d_call: NA
clone_size: few
v_call: TRBV6-8
cdr3_aa: CASSRRTDQPSPTNEKLFF
cdr3_nt: TGTGCCAGCAGTCGAAGGACAGACCAACCCAGCCCAACTAATGAAAAACTGTTTTTT

j_call: TRBJ1-2
d_call: NA
clone_size: few
v_call: TRBV29-1
cdr3_aa: CSVGDGNYGYTF
cdr3_nt: TGCAGCGTTGGGGACGGTAACTATGGCTACACCTTC

j_call: TRBJ1-1
d_call: NA
clone_size: NA
v_call: TRBV7-9
cdr3_aa: CASSLRGEAFF
cdr3_nt: TGTGCCAGCAGCTTAAGGGGGGAAGCTTTCTTT

j_call: TRBJ2-5
d_call: NA
clone_size: few
v_call: TRBV27
cdr3_aa: CASSLRAAQETQYF
cdr3_nt: TGTGCCAGCAGTTTAAGAGCGGCCCAAGAGACCCAGTACTTC

j_call: TRBJ2-1
d_call: NA
clone_size: NA
v_call: TRBV24-1
cdr3_aa: CATSDFRGEQFF
cdr3_nt: TGTGCCACCAGTGATTTCAGGGGTGAGCAGTTCTTC